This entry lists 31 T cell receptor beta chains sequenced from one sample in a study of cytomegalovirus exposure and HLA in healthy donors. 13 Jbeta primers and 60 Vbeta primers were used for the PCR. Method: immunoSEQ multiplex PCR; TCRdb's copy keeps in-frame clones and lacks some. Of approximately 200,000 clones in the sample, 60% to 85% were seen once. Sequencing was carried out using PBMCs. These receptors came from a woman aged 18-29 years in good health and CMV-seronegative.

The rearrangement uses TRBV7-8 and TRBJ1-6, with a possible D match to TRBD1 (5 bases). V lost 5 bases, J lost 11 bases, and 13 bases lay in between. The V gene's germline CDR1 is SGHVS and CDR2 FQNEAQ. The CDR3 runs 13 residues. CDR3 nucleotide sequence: TGTGCCAGCAGCCCCAGGGTGCTCACACCCCTCCACTTT. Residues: CASSPRVLTPLHF.

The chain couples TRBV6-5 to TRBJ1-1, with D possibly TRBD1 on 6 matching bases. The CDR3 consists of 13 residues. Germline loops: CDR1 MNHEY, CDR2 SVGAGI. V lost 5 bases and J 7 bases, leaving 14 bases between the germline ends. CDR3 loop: CASSAGQPVEAFF. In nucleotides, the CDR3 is TGTGCCAGCAGTGCCGGACAGCCCGTTGAAGCTTTCTTT.

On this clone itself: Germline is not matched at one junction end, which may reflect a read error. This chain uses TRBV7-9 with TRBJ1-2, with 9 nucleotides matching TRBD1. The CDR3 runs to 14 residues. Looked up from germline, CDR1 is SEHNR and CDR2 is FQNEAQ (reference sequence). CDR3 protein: CSSSSRTGAGGYTF. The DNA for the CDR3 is TGTTCCAGCAGCTCCAGGACAGGGGCAGGTGGCTACACCTTC.

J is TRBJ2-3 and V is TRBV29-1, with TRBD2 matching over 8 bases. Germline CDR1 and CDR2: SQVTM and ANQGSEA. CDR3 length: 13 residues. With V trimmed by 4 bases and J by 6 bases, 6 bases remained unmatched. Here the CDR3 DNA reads TGCAGCGTTGGAGCGGGAGTGGGGGATACGCAGTATTTT. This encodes CSVGAGVGDTQYF.

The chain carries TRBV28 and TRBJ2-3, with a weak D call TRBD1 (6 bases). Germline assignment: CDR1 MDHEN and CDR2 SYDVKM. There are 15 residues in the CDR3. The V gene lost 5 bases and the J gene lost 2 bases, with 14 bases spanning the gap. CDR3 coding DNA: TGTGCCAGCAGTCTACAGGGTCTCACCACAGATACGCAGTATTTT. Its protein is CASSLQGLTTDTQYF.

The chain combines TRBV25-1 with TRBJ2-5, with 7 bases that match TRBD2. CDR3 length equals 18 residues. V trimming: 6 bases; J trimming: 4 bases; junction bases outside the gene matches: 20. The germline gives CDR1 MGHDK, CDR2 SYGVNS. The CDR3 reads CASSETGLILGGVETQYF. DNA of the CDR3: TGTGCCAGCAGCGAAACGGGACTAATACTCGGGGGAGTAGAGACCCAGTACTTC.

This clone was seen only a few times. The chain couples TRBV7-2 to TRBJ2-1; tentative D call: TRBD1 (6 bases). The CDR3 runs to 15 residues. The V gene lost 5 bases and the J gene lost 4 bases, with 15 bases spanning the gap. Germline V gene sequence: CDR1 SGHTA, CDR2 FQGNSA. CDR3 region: CASSPGQRSYNEQFF. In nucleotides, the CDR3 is TGTGCCAGCAGCCCCGGACAGAGGAGTTACAATGAGCAGTTCTTC.

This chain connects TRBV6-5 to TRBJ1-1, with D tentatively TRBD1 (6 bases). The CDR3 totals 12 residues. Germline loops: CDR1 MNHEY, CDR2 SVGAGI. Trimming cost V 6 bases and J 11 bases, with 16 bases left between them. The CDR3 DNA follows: TGTGCCAGCAGAGAGACAGGCACAGACGCTTTCTTT. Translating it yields CASRETGTDAFF.

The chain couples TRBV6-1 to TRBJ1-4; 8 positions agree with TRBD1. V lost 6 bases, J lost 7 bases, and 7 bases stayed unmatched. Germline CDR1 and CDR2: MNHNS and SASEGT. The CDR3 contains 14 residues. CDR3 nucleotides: TGTGCCAGCAGCGCCCTCAGGGGGCGTGAAAAACTGTTTTTT. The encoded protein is CASSALRGREKLFF.

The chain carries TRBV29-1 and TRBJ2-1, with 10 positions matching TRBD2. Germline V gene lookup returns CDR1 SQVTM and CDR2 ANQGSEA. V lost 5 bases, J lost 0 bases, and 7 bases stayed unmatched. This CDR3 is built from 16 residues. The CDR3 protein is CSVRLAGALSYNEQFF. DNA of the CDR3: TGCAGCGTTCGGCTAGCGGGGGCCCTCTCCTACAATGAGCAGTTCTTC.

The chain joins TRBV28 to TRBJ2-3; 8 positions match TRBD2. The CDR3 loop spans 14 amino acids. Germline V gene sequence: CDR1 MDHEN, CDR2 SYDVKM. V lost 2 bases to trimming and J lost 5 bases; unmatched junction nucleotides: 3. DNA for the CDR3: TGTGCCAGCAGTTTAGTCCTAGCGGGAGATACGCAGTATTTT. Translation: CASSLVLAGDTQYF.

Written as DNA, the CDR3 is TGTGCCAGCAGTATAACAGGCCAGACCTACAATGAGCAGTTCTTC. It is translated as CASSITGQTYNEQFF. The chain has TRBV6-5 and TRBJ2-1, with D perhaps TRBD1 (5 bases). V shed 5 bases and J shed 2 bases, with 13 bases lying between them. Germline values: CDR1 MNHEY, CDR2 SVGAGI. The CDR3 is made up of 15 amino acids.

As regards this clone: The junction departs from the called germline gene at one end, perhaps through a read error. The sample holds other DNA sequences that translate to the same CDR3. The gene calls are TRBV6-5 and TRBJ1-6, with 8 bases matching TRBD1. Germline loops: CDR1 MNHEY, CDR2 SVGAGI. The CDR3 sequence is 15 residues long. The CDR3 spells CASSWTGQNNSPLHF. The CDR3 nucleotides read TGTGCCAGCAGTTGGACAGGGCAAAATAATTCGCCCCTCCACTTT.

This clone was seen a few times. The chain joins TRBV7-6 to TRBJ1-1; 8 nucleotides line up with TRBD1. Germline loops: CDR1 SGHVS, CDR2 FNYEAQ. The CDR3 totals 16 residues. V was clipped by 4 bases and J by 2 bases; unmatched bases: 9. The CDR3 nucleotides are TGTGCCAGCAGCTCTACGCCCGGGACAGGAAACACTGAAGCTTTCTTT. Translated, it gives CASSSTPGTGNTEAFF.

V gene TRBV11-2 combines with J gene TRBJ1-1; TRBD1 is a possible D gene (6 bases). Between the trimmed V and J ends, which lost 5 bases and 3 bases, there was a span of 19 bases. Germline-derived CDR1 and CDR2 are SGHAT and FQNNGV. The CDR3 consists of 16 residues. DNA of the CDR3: TGTGCCAGCAGCCTGTGGACAGCTACCGGTGACACTGAAGCTTTCTTT. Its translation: CASSLWTATGDTEAFF.

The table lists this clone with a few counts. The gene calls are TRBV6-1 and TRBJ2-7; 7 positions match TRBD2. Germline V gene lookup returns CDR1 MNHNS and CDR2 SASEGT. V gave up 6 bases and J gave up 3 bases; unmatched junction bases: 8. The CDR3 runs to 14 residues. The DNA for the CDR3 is TGTGCCAGCAGGAAACCCGGGACTAACTACGAGCAGTACTTC. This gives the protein CASRKPGTNYEQYF.

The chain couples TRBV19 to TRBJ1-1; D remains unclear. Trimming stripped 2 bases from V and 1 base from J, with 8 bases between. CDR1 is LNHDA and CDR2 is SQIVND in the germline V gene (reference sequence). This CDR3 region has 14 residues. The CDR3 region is CASSISLGNTEAFF. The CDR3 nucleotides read TGTGCCAGTAGTATAAGCCTTGGGAACACTGAAGCTTTCTTT.

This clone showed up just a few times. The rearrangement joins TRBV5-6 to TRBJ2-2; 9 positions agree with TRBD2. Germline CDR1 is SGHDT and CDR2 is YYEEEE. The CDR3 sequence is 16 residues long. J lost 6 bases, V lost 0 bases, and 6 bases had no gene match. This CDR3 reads CASSLEGAGGPGELFF. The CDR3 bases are TGTGCCAGCAGCTTGGAAGGGGCGGGGGGGCCCGGGGAGCTGTTTTTT. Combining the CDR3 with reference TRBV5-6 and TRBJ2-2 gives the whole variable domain DAGVTQSPTHLIKTRGQQVTLRCSPKSGHDTVSWYQQALGQGPQFIFQYYEEEERQRGNFPDRFSGHQFPNYSSELNVNALLLGDSALYLCASSLEGAGGPGELFFGEGSRLTVL.

The CDR3 protein is CASSFTGFEQYF. DNA for the CDR3: TGTGCCAGCAGTTTTACAGGGTTCGAGCAGTACTTC. V gene TRBV27 combines with J gene TRBJ2-7; TRBD1 might be the D (6 bases). The length of the CDR3 is 12 residues. V lost 3 bases and J lost 6, with 9 bases in between. Germline lookup yields CDR1 MNHEY and CDR2 SMNVEV (reference sequence).

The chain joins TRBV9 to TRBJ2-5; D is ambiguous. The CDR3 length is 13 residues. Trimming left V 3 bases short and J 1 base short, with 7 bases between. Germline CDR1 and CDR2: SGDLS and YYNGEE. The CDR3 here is CASSESIQETQYF. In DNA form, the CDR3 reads TGTGCCAGCAGCGAGAGCATCCAAGAGACCCAGTACTTC.

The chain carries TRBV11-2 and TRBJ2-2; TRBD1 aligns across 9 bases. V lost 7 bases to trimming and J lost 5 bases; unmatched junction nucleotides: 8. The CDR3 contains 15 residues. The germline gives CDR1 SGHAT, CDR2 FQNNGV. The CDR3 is CASNFGTGRTGELFF. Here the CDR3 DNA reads TGTGCCAGCAACTTCGGGACAGGGAGGACCGGGGAGCTGTTTTTT.

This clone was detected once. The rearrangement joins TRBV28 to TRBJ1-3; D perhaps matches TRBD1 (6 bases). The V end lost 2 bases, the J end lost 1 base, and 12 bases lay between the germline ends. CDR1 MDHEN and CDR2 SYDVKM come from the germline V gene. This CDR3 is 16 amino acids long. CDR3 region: CASSLTLQGSGNTIYF. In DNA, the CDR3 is TGTGCCAGCAGTTTAACCCTACAGGGTTCTGGAAACACCATATATTTT.

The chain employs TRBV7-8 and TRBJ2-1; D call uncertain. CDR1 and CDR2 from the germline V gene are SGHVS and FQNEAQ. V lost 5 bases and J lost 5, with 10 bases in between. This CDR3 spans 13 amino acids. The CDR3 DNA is TGTGCCAGCAGCCACTCCCCGAACAATGAGCAGTTCTTC. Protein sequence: CASSHSPNNEQFF.

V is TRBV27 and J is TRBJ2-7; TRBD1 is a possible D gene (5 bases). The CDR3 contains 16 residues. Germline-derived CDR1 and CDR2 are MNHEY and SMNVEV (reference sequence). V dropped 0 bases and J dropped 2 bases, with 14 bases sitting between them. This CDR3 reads CASSLSGVPGPYEQYF. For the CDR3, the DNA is TGTGCCAGCAGTTTATCAGGGGTCCCGGGCCCCTACGAGCAGTACTTC.

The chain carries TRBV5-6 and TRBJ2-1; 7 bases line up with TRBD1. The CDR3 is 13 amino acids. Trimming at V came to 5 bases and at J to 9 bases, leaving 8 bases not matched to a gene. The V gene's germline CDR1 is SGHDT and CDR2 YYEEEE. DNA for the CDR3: TGTGCCAGCAGATCAGGGGGTGCTTCTGAGCAGTTCTTC. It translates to CASRSGGASEQFF.

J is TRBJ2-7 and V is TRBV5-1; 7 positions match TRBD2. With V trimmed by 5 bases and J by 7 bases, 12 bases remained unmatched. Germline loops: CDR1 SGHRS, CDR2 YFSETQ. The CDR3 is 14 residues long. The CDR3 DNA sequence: TGCGCCAGCAGTCAAGCGGGACCTACGATGGAGCAGTACTTC. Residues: CASSQAGPTMEQYF.

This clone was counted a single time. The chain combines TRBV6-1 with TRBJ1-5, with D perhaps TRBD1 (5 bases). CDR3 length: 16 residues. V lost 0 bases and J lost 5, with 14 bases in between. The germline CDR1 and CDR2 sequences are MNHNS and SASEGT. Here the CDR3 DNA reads TGTGCCAGCAGTGAAGCGGTTTTTCAGGGTGATCAGCCCCAGCATTTT. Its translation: CASSEAVFQGDQPQHF.

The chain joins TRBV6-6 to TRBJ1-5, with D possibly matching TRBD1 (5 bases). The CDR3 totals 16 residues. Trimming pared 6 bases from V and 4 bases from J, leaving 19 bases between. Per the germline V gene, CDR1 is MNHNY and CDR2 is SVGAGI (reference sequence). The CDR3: CASRPQGNTHNQPQHF. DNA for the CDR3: TGTGCCAGCAGGCCCCAGGGAAATACCCATAATCAGCCCCAGCATTTT.

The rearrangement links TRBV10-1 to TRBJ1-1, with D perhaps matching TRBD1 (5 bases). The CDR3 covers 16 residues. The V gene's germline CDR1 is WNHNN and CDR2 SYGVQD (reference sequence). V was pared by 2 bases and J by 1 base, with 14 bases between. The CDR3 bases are TGCGCCAGCAGTGAGACAACAGGCAAACCGAACACTGAAGCTTTCTTT. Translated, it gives CASSETTGKPNTEAFF.

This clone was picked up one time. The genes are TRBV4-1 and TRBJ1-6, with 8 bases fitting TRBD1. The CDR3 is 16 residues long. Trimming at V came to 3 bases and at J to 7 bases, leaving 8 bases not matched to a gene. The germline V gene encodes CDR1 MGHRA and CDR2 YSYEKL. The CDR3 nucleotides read TGCGCCAGCAGCCAGCCCAGACAGGGGAAAAATTCACCCCTCCACTTT. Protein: CASSQPRQGKNSPLHF.

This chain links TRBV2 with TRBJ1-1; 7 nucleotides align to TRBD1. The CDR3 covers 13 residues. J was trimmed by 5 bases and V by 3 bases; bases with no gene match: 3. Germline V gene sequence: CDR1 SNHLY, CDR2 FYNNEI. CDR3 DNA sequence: TGTGCCAGCAGTGATGAGACAGGGACTGAAGCTTTCTTT. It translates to CASSDETGTEAFF. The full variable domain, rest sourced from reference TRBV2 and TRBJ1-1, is EPEVTQTPSHQVTQMGQEVILRCVPISNHLYFYWYRQILGQKVEFLVSFYNNEISEKSEIFDDQFSVERPDGSNFTLKIRSTKLEDSAMYFCASSDETGTEAFFGQGTRLTVV.